This paragraph reports one T cell receptor beta chain. The data were obtained in a study of blood T cell repertoires in COVID-19. At the level of the study: PBMCs, B-cell-depleted T cells, or T cells were the source of the cDNA or gDNA that made up the material.

Profiled with immunoSEQ multiplex PCR; TCRdb holds only in-frame clones, not every one. Of tens of thousands of clones in the sample, almost 90% were seen once. The CDR3 extends over 13 amino acids. V was pared by 6 bases and J by 3 bases, with 11 bases between. Germline V CDR1 and CDR2: SNHLY, FYNNEI. What was sequenced was peripheral blood. The TCR originated in a woman of 80 years or more with active or convalescent COVID-19. This chain links TRBV2 with TRBJ1-2; TRBD1 is a possible D gene (5 bases). DNA for the CDR3: TGTGCCAGCAGGGGGATAGGGGACTATGGCTACACCTTC. Its translation is CASRGIGDYGYTF.